Below are 8 T cell receptor beta chains sequenced from a single sample in a study of a mutant IDH1 vaccine in newly diagnosed glioma. Produced via immunoSEQ multiplex PCR; TCRdb's table is partial and in-frame only. Of approximately 31,000 clones in the sample, 80% are singletons; the top ten hold about 3%. The time point is: week 35, safety follow-up. Doses consisted of 300 ug of mutant IDH1 20-mer peptide each, paired with topical imiquimod. No antigens are known for them. The sample here was PBMCs, taken from a glioma patient whose treatment included an IDH1 peptide vaccine. Receptors were obtained from a man aged 35 to 55 with glioma. Some clones in this sample may be carry-over from other donors' samples.

This sequence joins TRBV18 and TRBJ1-1; no firm D call. Germline-derived CDR1 and CDR2 are KGHSH and LQKENI. The CDR3 is 15 residues long. V lost 3 bases and J 0 bases, leaving 11 bases between the germline ends. The CDR3: CASSPEHWVNTEAFF. The DNA of the CDR3 is TGTGCCAGCTCACCCGAACATTGGGTGAACACTGAAGCTTTCTTT.

The chain employs TRBV29-1 and TRBJ1-2, with 7 bases fitting TRBD1. The CDR3 totals 12 residues. V shed 6 bases, J shed 4 bases, and the junction held 5 bases outside the gene matches. Germline-derived CDR1 and CDR2 are SQVTM and ANQGSEA. The CDR3 DNA reads as TGCAGCGTCGGGACAGCTAGCTATGGCTACACCTTC. Translating gives CSVGTASYGYTF.

The CDR3 loop reads CASSYTTGLNEKLFF. In DNA form, the CDR3 reads TGTGCCAGCAGTTACACGACAGGCCTTAATGAAAAACTGTTTTTT. The rearrangement joins TRBV6-5 to TRBJ1-4, with D possibly matching TRBD1 (6 bases). This CDR3 is built from 15 residues. V was shortened by 2 bases and J by 4 bases, with 11 bases between the two germline ends. Germline values: CDR1 MNHEY, CDR2 SVGAGI.

In this sample, this clone turned up once. The genes are TRBV6-5 and TRBJ2-5, with TRBD1 as a possible D gene (5 bases). Germline CDR1 MNHEY, CDR2 SVGAGI. The germline V and J ends were trimmed by 6 bases and 3 bases, with 11 bases remaining between them. The length of the CDR3 is 13 residues. The CDR3 nucleotides read TGTGCCAGCAGAGACAGATTCGAAGAGACCCAGTACTTC. Translation: CASRDRFEETQYF.

CDR3 residues: CASSRAGVNTEAFF. The CDR3 region has the DNA TGCGCCAGCAGCAGGGCAGGGGTGAACACTGAAGCTTTCTTT. The genes are TRBV5-1 and TRBJ1-1, with D maybe TRBD1 (6 bases). The V gene's germline CDR1 is SGHRS and CDR2 YFSETQ. This CDR3 has 14 residues. V was trimmed by 4 bases and J by 0 bases, leaving 10 bases between them.

This clone was picked up one time. The V gene is TRBV9, the J gene TRBJ2-3; 10 bases match TRBD2. CDR3 size: 15 residues. Germline V gene lookup returns CDR1 SGDLS and CDR2 YYNGEE. With 0 bases clipped from V and 9 bases from J, the junction kept 7 bases outside the gene matches. CDR3 loop: CASSVAALAGATQYF. Here the CDR3 DNA reads TGTGCCAGCAGCGTAGCTGCCCTAGCGGGGGCAACGCAGTATTTT.

J is TRBJ1-3 and V is TRBV7-6; no reliable D call. This CDR3 has 14 amino acids. V lost 2 bases to trimming and J lost 2 bases, with 7 bases between them. Germline lookup yields CDR1 SGHVS and CDR2 FNYEAQ. CDR3 residues: CASSLSGAGNTIYF. The CDR3 DNA reads as TGTGCCAGCAGCTTATCAGGTGCTGGAAACACCATATATTTT.

The chain couples TRBV4-1 to TRBJ2-7; D possibly corresponds to TRBD2 (6 bases). The CDR3 is 15 amino acids. The V gene's germline CDR1 is MGHRA and CDR2 YSYEKL. Deletions cut 1 base from V and 3 bases from J, with 13 bases between. Here the CDR3 reads CASSQGEDYIYEQYF. DNA for the CDR3: TGCGCCAGCAGCCAAGGAGAGGACTACATCTACGAGCAGTACTTC.